The 23 T cell receptor beta chains listed next were all sequenced from one sample in a study of CD8 T cells in Susac syndrome. RNA in amounts of roughly 0.5 to 1 ug was reverse transcribed with random hexamers. One entry per CDR3 protein results from TCRdb running MiXCR on the immunoSEQ multiplex PCR reads. The sample lists approximately 200,000 distinct CDR3 sequences, approximately 95% occurring once. The specimen sequenced was CD4+ T cells from PBMCs. These receptors were collected from a human donor with multiple sclerosis.

The J gene is TRBJ2-3, the V gene TRBV11-2; TRBD2 agrees at 7 bases. Germline lookup yields CDR1 SGHAT and CDR2 FQNNGV. CDR3 length equals 14 residues. V dropped 1 base and J dropped 4; count of bases not matched to a gene: 2. The CDR3 bases are TGTGCCAGCAGCTTAGGACTAGCTCCAGATACGCAGTATTTT. Translated: CASSLGLAPDTQYF.

V usage is TRBV6-5 and J usage is TRBJ1-6; 7 bases match TRBD1. Looked up from germline, CDR1 is MNHEY and CDR2 is SVGAGI. Trimming removed 5 bases from V and 10 bases from J; junction bases left unmatched: 5. CDR3 length: 13 amino acids. The CDR3 spells CASSMTGRSPLHF. CDR3 DNA sequence: TGTGCCAGCAGTATGACAGGGAGATCACCCCTCCACTTT.

The chain links TRBV12-3 or TRBV12-4 to TRBJ2-7; D unresolved. V shed 5 bases and J shed 0 bases, with 8 bases lying between them. The CDR3 spans 13 residues. This chain's CDR3 is CASSNSLSYEQYF. In nucleotides, the CDR3 is TGTGCCAGCAGTAACAGCCTCTCCTACGAGCAGTACTTC.

The chain combines TRBV15 with TRBJ2-7; D is possibly TRBD1 (6 bases). The ends were cut back, 0 bases at V and 2 bases at J, with 11 bases in the middle. The CDR3 contains 15 residues. Germline V lookup: CDR1 LNHNV, CDR2 YYDKDF (reference sequence). CDR3 in amino acids: CATSRELSGAYEQYV. The CDR3 DNA reads as TGTGCCACCAGCAGAGAACTTTCAGGGGCCTACGAGCAGTACGTC.

The rearrangement uses TRBV7-8 and TRBJ2-5; no definite D call. V was clipped by 7 bases and J by 1 base, with 10 bases between them. CDR3 length: 13 amino acids. Per germline, CDR1 SGHVS and CDR2 FQNEAQ. The CDR3 is CASTRWSQETQYF. The CDR3 DNA sequence: TGTGCCAGCACCCGCTGGTCCCAAGAGACCCAGTACTTC.

This chain connects TRBV3-1 to TRBJ2-7; unclear D gene. V was shortened by 1 base and J by 6 bases, with 4 bases between the two germline ends. CDR3 length: 11 amino acids. CDR1 and CDR2 from the germline V gene are LGHDT and YNNKEL (reference sequence). The CDR3 bases are TGTGCCAGCAGCCAAGGTGTCGAGCAGTACTTC. Its protein product is CASSQGVEQYF.

The gene calls are TRBV19 and TRBJ2-1; TRBD1 aligns across 9 bases. Germline V CDR1 and CDR2: LNHDA, SQIVND (reference sequence). The CDR3 spans 13 residues. V gave up 2 bases and J gave up 8 bases; unmatched junction bases: 1. CDR3 sequence: CASSIRDRDEQFF. The CDR3 DNA reads as TGTGCCAGTAGTATAAGGGACAGGGATGAGCAGTTCTTC.

The V gene is TRBV7-9, the J gene TRBJ1-1; D is unclear. The CDR3 consists of 14 residues. The germline CDR1 and CDR2 sequences are SEHNR and FQNEAQ (reference sequence). The V end lost 5 bases, the J end lost 5 bases, and 15 bases lay between the germline ends. This chain's CDR3 is CASSPWGGRTEAFF. The DNA of the CDR3 is TGTGCCAGCAGCCCCTGGGGTGGGCGGACTGAAGCTTTCTTT.

The chain is built from TRBV29-1 and TRBJ1-6; D gene ambiguous. Germline V gene data show CDR1 as SQVTM and CDR2 as ANQGSEA. CDR3 length equals 13 residues. The ends were cut back, 7 bases at V and 5 bases at J, with 12 bases in the middle. The CDR3 here is CSAMDGNNSPLHF. Here the CDR3 DNA reads TGCAGCGCAATGGACGGTAATAATTCACCCCTCCACTTT.

This chain joins TRBV3-1 and TRBJ1-1; tentatively, D is TRBD1 (5 bases). Looked up from germline, CDR1 is LGHDT and CDR2 is YNNKEL (reference sequence). CDR3 length: 15 amino acids. Trimming took off 0 bases at V and 9 bases at J, with 17 bases between the two ends. Here the CDR3 DNA reads TGTGCCAGCAGCCAAGACCCCGGGGGTCAGTGGAAAGCTTTCTTT. Protein sequence: CASSQDPGGQWKAFF.

The V and J genes are TRBV3-1 and TRBJ2-5; 8 bases are a match to TRBD2. V lost 4 bases and J lost 1; bases outside the gene matches: 17. Per the germline V gene, CDR1 is LGHDT and CDR2 is YNNKEL (reference sequence). The CDR3 totals 19 residues. DNA for the CDR3: TGTGCCAGCAGCCCTCCCGCGGGCCCTCTGCGGGGGGCCCAAGAGACCCAGTACTTC. Protein product: CASSPPAGPLRGAQETQYF.

The gene calls are TRBV4-1 and TRBJ2-5; perhaps D is TRBD1 or TRBD2 (5 bases each). This CDR3 is 14 amino acids long. From germline, CDR1 is MGHRA and CDR2 YSYEKL. The V gene lost 4 bases and the J gene lost 4 bases, with 13 bases spanning the gap. CDR3 region: CASSRDPRAETQYF. As DNA, the CDR3 is TGCGCCAGCAGCCGGGACCCCCGGGCAGAGACCCAGTACTTC.

This chain links TRBV6-1 with TRBJ2-3; D not certain. Looked up from germline, CDR1 is MNHNS and CDR2 is SASEGT. V lost 1 base and J lost 4, with 12 bases in between. CDR3 length equals 15 residues. The CDR3 nucleotides read TGTGCCAGCAGTGAAGGGTCGGCCGGAGCAGATACGCAGTATTTT. Its translation is CASSEGSAGADTQYF.

This chain joins TRBV29-1 and TRBJ1-2, with no clear D. Per germline, CDR1 SQVTM and CDR2 ANQGSEA. The CDR3 totals 12 residues. Trimming cost V 7 bases and J 8 bases, with 17 bases left between them. CDR3 residues: CSARTTAGGYTF. The CDR3 coding sequence is TGCAGCGCCAGGACCACGGCGGGAGGCTACACCTTC. Complete variable domain (other parts from reference TRBV29-1 and TRBJ1-2): SAVISQKPSRDICQRGTSLTIQCQVDSQVTMMFWYRQQPGQSLTLIATANQGSEATYESGFVIDKFPISRPNLTFSTLTVSNMSPEDSSIYLCSARTTAGGYTFGSGTRLTVV.

The rearrangement uses TRBV30 and TRBJ1-1; tentative D call: TRBD1 (5 bases). Germline values: CDR1 GTSNPN, CDR2 SVGIG (reference sequence). The ends were cut back, 4 bases at V and 5 bases at J, with 23 bases in the middle. The CDR3 has 16 amino acids. The CDR3 nucleotides are TGTGCCTGGAAAGTCCTCGTGGGACCCCGAAGGACTGAAGCTTTCTTT. This sequence encodes CAWKVLVGPRRTEAFF. Complete variable domain (other parts from reference TRBV30 and TRBJ1-1): SQTIHQWPATLVQPVGSPLSLECTVEGTSNPNLYWYRQAAGRGLQLLFYSVGIGQISSEVPQNLSASRPQDRQFILSSKKLLLSDSGFYLCAWKVLVGPRRTEAFFGQGTRLTVV.

The chain carries TRBV30 and TRBJ2-7; 11 bases fit TRBD2. The CDR3 is 15 residues long. V was pared by 3 bases and J by 7 bases, with 11 bases of the junction left unmatched. Germline-derived CDR1 and CDR2 are GTSNPN and SVGIG (reference sequence). The CDR3: CAWRFSGGASWEQYF. CDR3 DNA sequence: TGTGCCTGGAGATTTAGCGGGGGGGCTTCTTGGGAGCAGTACTTC.

The rearrangement joins TRBV3-1 to TRBJ1-1; D remains ambiguous. CDR1 LGHDT and CDR2 YNNKEL come from the germline V gene (reference sequence). V was shortened by 4 bases and J by 1 base, with 10 bases between the two germline ends. CDR3 length: 14 amino acids. This CDR3 is CASSPDGGNTEAFF. The CDR3 DNA reads as TGTGCCAGCAGCCCGGATGGTGGGAACACTGAAGCTTTCTTT.

The rearrangement links TRBV29-1 to TRBJ2-7; 8 positions match TRBD1. Per the germline V gene, CDR1 is SQVTM and CDR2 is ANQGSEA. The trim removed 7 bases at V and 5 bases at J, leaving 4 bases unmatched. The CDR3 has 11 residues. The CDR3 bases are TGCAGCGCCCGGACAGGGCACGAGCAGTACGTC. This sequence encodes CSARTGHEQYV.

The chain couples TRBV30 to TRBJ1-5; D not certain. The CDR3 consists of 13 residues. The V end lost 5 bases, the J end lost 2 bases, and 10 bases lay between the germline ends. Germline values: CDR1 GTSNPN, CDR2 SVGIG (reference sequence). CDR3 DNA sequence: TGTGCCTGGGGCGTGGATGGCAATCAGCCCCAGCATTTT. It specifies CAWGVDGNQPQHF.

This clonotype was seen only once. The chain has TRBV12-3 or TRBV12-4 and TRBJ2-5; weak D call: TRBD2 (6 bases). The CDR3 contains 16 residues. V lost 5 bases to trimming and J lost 2 bases, with 18 bases between them. CDR3 protein: CASSQTSFGGQETQYF. CDR3 DNA: TGTGCCAGCAGTCAAACCTCTTTCGGGGGTCAAGAGACCCAGTACTTC.

The chain employs TRBV4-1 and TRBJ2-1; the D is unclear. Trimming removed 1 base from V and 6 bases from J, with 7 bases in between. The CDR3 spans 13 residues. Germline V gene sequence: CDR1 MGHRA, CDR2 YSYEKL. The CDR3 DNA reads TGCGCCAGCAGCCAAGGGACGTTCAATGAGCAGTTCTTC. Amino acid sequence: CASSQGTFNEQFF.

Here the CDR3 reads CAWSVQRSGANVLTF. The CDR3, as DNA: TGTGCCTGGAGTGTTCAGAGATCTGGGGCCAACGTCCTGACTTTC. The chain couples TRBV30 to TRBJ2-6; the D is unclear. This CDR3 has 15 residues. Trimming cost V 0 bases and J 1 base, with 7 bases left between them. Germline V gene sequence: CDR1 GTSNPN, CDR2 SVGIG (reference sequence).

This chain links TRBV12-3 or TRBV12-4 with TRBJ1-6; 10 nucleotides align to TRBD1. The junction had 7 bases not matched to a gene; V was cut back by 6 bases and J by 8 bases. The CDR3 contains 15 residues. CDR3 coding DNA: TGTGCCAGCAGCCTGACCGGGACAGGGGATTCACCCCTCCACTTT. Its protein product is CASSLTGTGDSPLHF.